This entry features one TCR beta chain sequence. These data belong to a study of shared clonotypes between healthy human individuals. Across the whole study: CD4 naive cells filled three plates per donor, CD4 memory three, CD8 naive two and CD8 memory one.

This CDR3 spans 11 amino acids. Germline V gene lookup returns CDR1 SGHVS and CDR2 FQNEAQ. The V and J ends lost 2 bases and 8 bases respectively, with 4 bases between them. CCR7-negative CD45RA+ TemRA cells were pooled with CD45RO+ cells for CD8 memory. Sequenced by immunoSEQ multiplex PCR; TCRdb stores in-frame clones only, minus some. Of approximately 400,000 clones in the sample, 90% to 98% were seen once. Material: memory CD8+ T cells sorted from blood. As for subset: CD45RO+ cells pooled with CCR7-negative TemRA cells. This clonotype originated in a man aged 25-45 years in good health. The chain is built from TRBV7-8 and TRBJ2-1; no clear D gene. The CDR3 sequence: CASSLFYEQFF. CDR3 DNA: TGTGCCAGCAGCTTATTTTATGAGCAGTTCTTC.